Presented here are 3 T cell receptor beta chains from one specimen sequenced in a study of CD8 T cells in ankylosing spondylitis. TCRdb called the 5' RACE reads again in MiXCR, with one record for every CDR3 protein. The sample has some 250,000 distinct CDR3 sequences, 8% to 9.5% seen once. The specimen sequenced was blood, either unsorted or a sorted T cell fraction (not recorded which). The receptors here all came from a male donor with ankylosing spondylitis or in good health (not recorded which).

This clonotype has at least ten counts. The chain has TRBV12-3 or TRBV12-4 and TRBJ1-2, with D tentatively TRBD1 (6 bases). Trimming removed 5 bases from V and 4 bases from J, with 20 bases in between. The CDR3 totals 16 residues. The CDR3 DNA reads as TGTGCCAGCAGTCTTGGGGGGACAAGAGTGGGCTATGGCTACACCTTC. Its protein product is CASSLGGTRVGYGYTF.

This clonotype has ten or more counts. The chain is built from TRBV27 and TRBJ2-1; 12 bases align to TRBD2. V shed 3 bases and J 9 bases; nucleotides not matched to a gene: 6. This CDR3 has 15 residues. Per the germline V gene, CDR1 is MNHEY and CDR2 is SMNVEV (reference sequence). In DNA form, the CDR3 reads TGTGCCAGCAGTTTGAGTTCTAGCGGGAGGGGTGAGCAGTTCTTC. It yields the protein CASSLSSSGRGEQFF.

V usage is TRBV7-2 and J usage is TRBJ1-1, with D tentatively TRBD1 (5 bases). The CDR3 is 14 residues long. CDR1 and CDR2 from the germline V gene are SGHTA and FQGNSA. V gave up 5 bases and J gave up 4 bases, with 14 bases separating them. The CDR3, as DNA: TGTGCCAGCAGCGCCGGGACGGAAGTCACTGAAGCTTTCTTT. Translated, it gives CASSAGTEVTEAFF.